This is a list of T cell receptor beta chains from one sample in a study of neoadjuvant nivolumab and ipilimumab in lung cancer. The assay was immunoSEQ multiplex PCR, and TCRdb's table has in-frame clones only and misses some. Of 25,000 to 35,000 clones listed, 65% to 85% are singletons. Sequences were derived from tumor tissue, sampled after neoadjuvant nivolumab, alone or with ipilimumab, at or shortly before surgery. These receptors came from an adult with non-small cell lung cancer. The CDR3 runs from the conserved cysteine through the conserved F or W. D genes are given only for firm matches. Clone size is stated in some rows and not others, as once, few, many or a class when expanded.

clone size,D gene,V gene,J gene,CDR3 DNA,CDR3 protein
.,.,TRBV7-2,TRBJ1-5,TGTGCCAGCAGCTTGAACGGGGATCAGCCCCAGCATTTT,CASSLNGDQPQHF
.,.,TRBV5-6,TRBJ2-1,TGTGCCAGCAGCTTTGAATCTGGGGGCTGGAATGAGCAGTTCTTC,CASSFESGGWNEQFF
once,.,TRBV7-8,TRBJ1-6,TGTGCCAGCAGCCCGAGGACGGACGCGAATTCACCCCTCCACTTT,CASSPRTDANSPLHF
.,.,TRBV2,TRBJ1-1,TGTGCCAGCAGTGAACGTAACGGGGGGAACACTGAAGCTTTCTTT,CASSERNGGNTEAFF
.,.,TRBV5-1,TRBJ2-1,TGCGCCAGCCGACCGACTCGCTCCTACAATGAGCAGTTCTTC,CASRPTRSYNEQFF
.,.,TRBV4-1,TRBJ2-5,TGCGCCAGCAGCCAAGATCCGGGGAAGGAGACCCAGTACTTC,CASSQDPGKETQYF
few,TRBD1,TRBV14,TRBJ2-7,TGTGCCAGCAGCCCGGGACAGATACTGGACGAGCAGTACTTC,CASSPGQILDEQYF
.,.,TRBV5-6,TRBJ2-7,TGTGCCAGCAGCCCCCTAGGGGGGACTGAGCAGTACTTC,CASSPLGGTEQYF
once,.,TRBV9,TRBJ2-5,TGTGCCAGCAGCGTAACAGGGCAAGAGACCCAGTACTTC,CASSVTGQETQYF
.,.,TRBV5-1,TRBJ2-5,TGCGCCAGCAGCTTGGCCGGCGACGTAGGGGAGACCCAGTACTTC,CASSLAGDVGETQYF
once,TRBD2,TRBV9,TRBJ2-2,TGTGCCAGCAGCGTAAGTAGCGGGACGCATATATCGGCGAACACCGGGGAGCTGTTTTTT,CASSVSSGTHISANTGELFF
.,.,TRBV7-3,TRBJ2-3,TGTGCCAGCGCAAAACTTTTGGGAGATACGCAGTATTTT,CASAKLLGDTQYF
.,.,TRBV29-1,TRBJ1-5,TGCAGCGTTGGCAGGGGCGGAGGTCAGCCCCAGCATTTT,CSVGRGGGQPQHF
once,TRBD1,TRBV6-6,TRBJ2-1,TGTGCCAGCAGTGACCCGCGACAGGGGGATGAGCAGTTCTTC,CASSDPRQGDEQFF
.,.,TRBV7-9,TRBJ1-2,TGTGCCAGCAGCTTAGCTGGGGTCGGCGGGAACTATGGCTACACCTTC,CASSLAGVGGNYGYTF
once,.,TRBV7-9,TRBJ1-1,TGTGCCAGCAGCCAGCGCCTCGGCGGCACTGAAGCTTTCTTT,CASSQRLGGTEAFF
few,.,TRBV7-8,TRBJ1-2,TGTGCCAGCAGCTTAGTAGGAGGACTAGCTAACTATGGCTACACCTTC,CASSLVGGLANYGYTF